This T cell receptor beta chain derives from a study of post-analysis software for immune sequencing data. Worth noting for this clonotype: What it binds is not known.

Findings and caveats of the study: There were five TRBV segments more frequent in patients than controls, and TRBV5-6, TRBV5-1 and TRBV20-1 were among them.

The V gene end was trimmed by 5 bases and the J gene end by 4 bases; junction bases not matched to a gene: 7. The CDR3 has 15 residues. Germline V gene sequence: CDR1 SGHTA, CDR2 FQGNSA. Incorporated into the TCR beta cDNA libraries were unique molecular identifiers, which served to reduce PCR and sequencing biases. Each CDR3 protein gets one entry after TCRdb re-called the PCR reads with MiXCR. Of hundreds of thousands of distinct CDR3 sequences detected, 59% appear once; the ten largest clones hold about 10%. The clonotype was recovered from a girl aged 2 to 10 with multiple sclerosis. What was sequenced was blood. This rearrangement joins TRBV7-2 to TRBJ2-7; TRBD2 matches 11 bases. CDR3 loop: CASSNLAGGSYEQYF. For the CDR3, the DNA is TGTGCCAGCAGCAACCTAGCGGGGGGTTCATACGAGCAGTACTTC.